This entry lists 18 T cell receptor beta chains sequenced from one sample in a study of cytomegalovirus exposure and HLA in healthy donors. Use of 60 Vbeta and 13 Jbeta primers characterized the PCR. Only in-frame clones appear in the TCRdb table, and some are missing; sequencing was by immunoSEQ multiplex PCR. The sample has 210,000 or so clones; 83% are singletons. The sample consisted of PBMCs. These receptors all stem from a girl between 5 and 17 years old in good health and CMV-seronegative.

The gene calls are TRBV5-8 and TRBJ1-2; 7 positions match TRBD1. The CDR3 has 15 residues. Germline CDR1 reads SGHTS; CDR2 reads YDEGEE. The J segment lost 5 bases and the V segment lost 3 bases, leaving 10 bases of the junction unmatched. The CDR3 is CASSSRRQGGYGYTF. In nucleotides, the CDR3 is TGTGCCAGCAGCTCCAGAAGACAGGGTGGTTATGGCTACACCTTC.

This chain connects TRBV4-1 to TRBJ1-2, with no clear D. V was trimmed by 0 bases and J by 3 bases, leaving 8 bases between them. Germline assignment: CDR1 MGHRA and CDR2 YSYEKL. The CDR3 loop spans 14 amino acids. The CDR3 protein is CASSQDDGDYGYTF. The CDR3, as DNA: TGCGCCAGCAGCCAAGATGACGGGGACTATGGCTACACCTTC.

The gene calls are TRBV5-4 and TRBJ2-2, with D perhaps matching TRBD2 (6 bases). This CDR3 comprises 15 residues. Trimming stripped 6 bases from V and 5 bases from J, with 17 bases between. From germline, CDR1 is SGHNT and CDR2 YYREEE (reference sequence). CDR3 nucleotides: TGTGCCAGCAAGGCTAGCCCGGGGGTTACCGGGGAGCTGTTTTTT. This encodes CASKASPGVTGELFF.

This rearrangement joins TRBV30 to TRBJ2-5, with D possibly TRBD1 on 7 matching bases. The J call may be faulty, since TRBJ2-7 better matches the DNA end. Germline CDR1 GTSNPN, CDR2 SVGIG (reference sequence). The CDR3 has 16 residues. CDR3 region: CAWSITSGGTPFEQYF. CDR3 DNA sequence: TGTGCCTGGAGTATAACCTCAGGGGGGACGCCTTTCGAGCAGTACTTC.

The chain uses TRBV5-1 and TRBJ2-2, with 9 bases aligning to TRBD2. V shed 0 bases and J 4 bases; nucleotides not matched to a gene: 7. Germline assignment: CDR1 SGHRS and CDR2 YFSETQ. CDR3 length: 17 residues. The CDR3, as DNA: TGCGCCAGCAGCTTGGGCGCGGGGGGGCAGGTCACCGGGGAGCTGTTTTTT. It encodes CASSLGAGGQVTGELFF. Drawing the rest from reference TRBV5-1 and TRBJ2-2, the complete variable domain is KAGVTQTPRYLIKTRGQQVTLSCSPISGHRSVSWYQQTPGQGLQFLFEYFSETQRNKGNFPGRFSGRQFSNSRSEMNVSTLELGDSALYLCASSLGAGGQVTGELFFGEGSRLTVL.

V usage is TRBV11-2 and J usage is TRBJ2-5; 11 bases fit TRBD2. CDR3 length equals 15 residues. Germline V lookup: CDR1 SGHAT, CDR2 FQNNGV. Germline trimming cut 5 bases from V and 5 bases from J; bases unmatched to any gene: 7. The CDR3 here is CASSHLAGGPETQYF. The CDR3 DNA reads TGTGCCAGCAGCCATTTAGCGGGAGGGCCGGAGACCCAGTACTTC.

The gene calls are TRBV7-8 and TRBJ2-7, with D hard to call. Per the germline V gene, CDR1 is SGHVS and CDR2 is FQNEAQ. This CDR3 comprises 13 residues. V was clipped by 5 bases and J by 1 base, with 9 bases between them. CDR3 in amino acids: CASSHSGSYEQYF. The CDR3 DNA follows: TGTGCCAGCAGCCACTCCGGGTCCTACGAGCAGTACTTC.

This chain joins TRBV5-1 and TRBJ2-1, with D possibly being TRBD2 (5 bases). Trimming pared 4 bases from V and 9 bases from J, leaving 17 bases between. From germline, CDR1 is SGHRS and CDR2 YFSETQ. CDR3 length: 14 amino acids. CDR3 sequence (DNA): TGCGCCAGCAGCACAGCACCATCGGGATTTGAGCAGTTCTTC. Translation: CASSTAPSGFEQFF. Complete variable domain (other parts from reference TRBV5-1 and TRBJ2-1): KAGVTQTPRYLIKTRGQQVTLSCSPISGHRSVSWYQQTPGQGLQFLFEYFSETQRNKGNFPGRFSGRQFSNSRSEMNVSTLELGDSALYLCASSTAPSGFEQFFGPGTRLTVL.

In its sample, this clone was seen once. A junction end diverges from the germline sequence, so it may reflect a read error. The CDR3 DNA follows: TGCGCCAGCAGCGAAGAGGGCCAGCCGGCTTCACCCCTCCACTTT. Its translation: CASSEEGQPASPLHF. The V call is TRBV4-1, the J call TRBJ1-6, with D uncertain. Germline values: CDR1 MGHRA, CDR2 YSYEKL. CDR3 length: 15 residues.

This clone was seen a few times. The J gene is TRBJ1-1, the V gene TRBV19; D uncertain. Germline V gene data show CDR1 as LNHDA and CDR2 as SQIVND (reference sequence). V was pared by 7 bases and J by 0 bases, with 9 bases between. The CDR3 extends over 13 amino acids. In DNA form, the CDR3 reads TGTGCCAGTACCAAAACTCTGAACACTGAAGCTTTCTTT. Its translation is CASTKTLNTEAFF.

The rearrangement links TRBV2 to TRBJ2-2, with D possibly being TRBD2 (7 bases). The CDR3 spans 14 residues. Germline CDR1 SNHLY, CDR2 FYNNEI. Trimming removed 8 bases from V and 5 bases from J, with 15 bases in between. The CDR3 bases are TGTGCCAGCGGGAAGGGGAGGGGGACCGGGGAGCTGTTTTTT. Translated: CASGKGRGTGELFF.

The chain couples TRBV2 to TRBJ2-1, with D possibly matching TRBD2 (5 bases). Germline lookup yields CDR1 SNHLY and CDR2 FYNNEI. This CDR3 has 13 residues. V was clipped by 1 base and J by 9 bases, with 10 bases between them. For the CDR3, the DNA is TGTGCCAGCAGTGAAGGGCGAGGGTGTGAGCAGTTCTTC. Translation gives CASSEGRGCEQFF.

The chain couples TRBV7-3 to TRBJ1-4; 11 bases fit TRBD1. Germline V gene data show CDR1 as SGHTA and CDR2 as FQGTGA. Germline trimming cut 4 bases from V and 5 bases from J; bases unmatched to any gene: 3. The CDR3 spans 15 residues. The CDR3 is CASSSGTGGNEKLFF. CDR3 in DNA: TGTGCCAGCAGCTCGGGGACAGGGGGAAATGAAAAACTGTTTTTT.

The chain joins TRBV9 to TRBJ2-5, with 9 bases matching TRBD2. V dropped 4 bases and J dropped 3; count of bases not matched to a gene: 4. CDR3 length equals 14 residues. The germline gives CDR1 SGDLS, CDR2 YYNGEE. CDR3 bases: TGTGCCAGCAGCCGAGCGGGGGGCAAAGAGACCCAGTACTTC. Its protein is CASSRAGGKETQYF.

The chain combines TRBV19 with TRBJ1-1; TRBD1 matches 9 bases. Per germline, CDR1 LNHDA and CDR2 SQIVND (reference sequence). CDR3 size: 14 residues. Unmatched junction bases numbered 8, after V lost 7 bases and J lost 5 bases. The CDR3 loop reads CASTTTGGSTEAFF. CDR3 nucleotides: TGTGCCAGTACCACAACAGGGGGCAGTACTGAAGCTTTCTTT.

In this sample, this clone turned up a few times. The chain combines TRBV5-6 with TRBJ2-7, with D possibly being TRBD2 (6 bases). Germline V gene lookup returns CDR1 SGHDT and CDR2 YYEEEE. The CDR3 runs to 13 residues. V lost 5 bases and J lost 0, with 9 bases in between. Here the CDR3 reads CASRGRDSYEQYF. In DNA form, the CDR3 reads TGTGCCAGCAGGGGGCGGGACTCCTACGAGCAGTACTTC.

The chain uses TRBV19 and TRBJ2-1, with 7 bases matching TRBD2. V lost 8 bases to trimming and J lost 6 bases; unmatched junction nucleotides: 13. The CDR3 spans 15 residues. Germline loops: CDR1 LNHDA, CDR2 SQIVND (reference sequence). Written as DNA, the CDR3 is TGTGCCAGTTCCCCCGGACTAGTTGCAGCCAATGAGCAGTTCTTC. Amino acids: CASSPGLVAANEQFF.

Comment on this clone: Without the conserved terminal phenylalanine or tryptophan, this CDR3 likely stems from a read error. This chain joins TRBV4-2 and TRBJ1-2; weak D call: TRBD1 (5 bases). The V and J ends lost 3 bases and 2 bases respectively, with 13 bases between them. Germline V gene sequence: CDR1 LGHNA, CDR2 YNFKEQ. This CDR3 is 15 amino acids long. The CDR3 region has the DNA TGTGCCAGCAGCCAGGGTCAAGACAGAAACTATGGCTACACCCTC. It codes for CASSQGQDRNYGYTL.